These 21 T cell receptor beta chains share one sample of origin, sequenced in a study of T-cell memory formation after mild COVID-19. TCRdb independently ran MiXCR on the 5' RACE reads; one entry per CDR3 protein. The table shows about 620,000 distinct CDR3 sequences, with about 20% occurring only once. The sample comprised PBMCs or a T cell subset sorted from them (not recorded which). The source of these receptors is an adult woman who had mild COVID-19 (a few samples of this study predate the infection). Cell type and time point are not known.

The chain uses TRBV4-2 and TRBJ2-1; 12 bases are a match to TRBD2. The CDR3 consists of 21 residues. V trimming: 3 bases; J trimming: 0 bases; junction bases outside the gene matches: 15. Looked up from germline, CDR1 is LGHNA and CDR2 is YNFKEQ. The CDR3 DNA is TGTGCCAGCAGCCATCCCCCCGCGGGACTAGCGGGCGCCAGCTCCTACAATGAGCAGTTCTTC. Its protein is CASSHPPAGLAGASSYNEQFF.

This clonotype was counted many times. The chain couples TRBV5-1 to TRBJ1-4; the D gene is possibly TRBD1 (5 bases). V was trimmed by 0 bases and J by 0 bases, leaving 12 bases between them. This CDR3 is 17 amino acids long. Per germline, CDR1 SGHRS and CDR2 YFSETQ. The DNA for the CDR3 is TGCGCCAGCAGCTTGGACCCAGACAGTGCAACTAATGAAAAACTGTTTTTT. Translation gives CASSLDPDSATNEKLFF.

This clonotype appeared a few times. The chain links TRBV11-2 to TRBJ1-3; D unresolved. The CDR3 is made up of 16 amino acids. Trimming left V 7 bases short and J 5 bases short, with 21 bases between. Per germline, CDR1 SGHAT and CDR2 FQNNGV. CDR3 residues: CASTRGEGPERNTIYF. In DNA, the CDR3 is TGTGCCAGCACCCGAGGTGAGGGCCCGGAACGAAACACCATATATTTT.

The chain links TRBV7-9 to TRBJ2-7, with a possible D match to TRBD1 (5 bases). Trimming took off 4 bases at V and 8 bases at J, with 15 bases between the two ends. The CDR3 runs 13 residues. Per the germline V gene, CDR1 is SEHNR and CDR2 is FQNEAQ (reference sequence). CDR3 in DNA: TGTGCCAGCAGCTCGGAAATGGGGCCCCAGCAGTACTTC. Translating gives CASSSEMGPQQYF.

This clonotype has at least ten counts. The rearrangement uses TRBV20-1 and TRBJ2-2; a possible D gene is TRBD2 (5 bases). The germline V gene encodes CDR1 DFQATT and CDR2 SNEGSKA (reference sequence). Trimming removed 0 bases from V and 5 bases from J, with 13 bases in between. The CDR3 is made up of 15 amino acids. Written as DNA, the CDR3 is TGCAGTGCTAGAGATGGTGGCCGGGGAACCGGGGAGCTGTTTTTT. Its protein is CSARDGGRGTGELFF.

This clonotype was seen a few times. The J gene is TRBJ2-7, the V gene TRBV5-4, with D perhaps being TRBD1 or TRBD2 (6 bases each). CDR3 size: 18 residues. CDR1 is SGHNT, CDR2 YYREEE, per germline (reference sequence). The V end was cut by 2 bases, the J end by 2 bases, with 23 bases between. The CDR3 sequence is CASSFLGLRSGAAYEQYF. The CDR3 DNA is TGTGCCAGCAGCTTTCTGGGCTTGAGATCGGGGGCGGCCTACGAGCAGTACTTC.

This chain connects TRBV7-6 to TRBJ1-1; a weak D match, TRBD1 (5 bases). Germline V gene data show CDR1 as SGHVS and CDR2 as FNYEAQ. V was shortened by 5 bases and J by 0 bases, with 13 bases between the two germline ends. The CDR3 spans 15 residues. The CDR3 loop is CASSQPQEMNTEAFF. Here the CDR3 DNA reads TGTGCCAGCAGCCAACCACAGGAGATGAACACTGAAGCTTTCTTT.

The chain links TRBV20-1 to TRBJ1-1; the D gene is possibly TRBD1 (5 bases). The V end was cut by 5 bases, the J end by 1 base, with 8 bases between. Germline values: CDR1 DFQATT, CDR2 SNEGSKA (reference sequence). This CDR3 has 12 amino acids. Here the CDR3 DNA reads TGCAGTGCTTACAGGCGGAACACTGAAGCTTTCTTT. It translates to CSAYRRNTEAFF.

V gene TRBV5-1 combines with J gene TRBJ1-2; unclear D gene. Trimming shortened V by 2 bases and J by 2 bases, and 13 bases separated the two germline ends. The CDR3 consists of 15 residues. Looked up from germline, CDR1 is SGHRS and CDR2 is YFSETQ. The CDR3 here is CASSFGATLNYGYTF. CDR3 coding DNA: TGCGCCAGCAGCTTTGGTGCGACGTTAAACTATGGCTACACCTTC. The variable domain in full, with the rest retrieved from reference TRBV5-1 and TRBJ1-2, is KAGVTQTPRYLIKTRGQQVTLSCSPISGHRSVSWYQQTPGQGLQFLFEYFSETQRNKGNFPGRFSGRQFSNSRSEMNVSTLELGDSALYLCASSFGATLNYGYTFGSGTRLTVV.

This clonotype was detected only once. The chain recombines TRBV6-4 with TRBJ2-5; D gene uncertain. The CDR3 is 15 amino acids. The V end was cut by 0 bases, the J end by 1 base, with 9 bases between. CDR1 and CDR2 from the germline V gene are MRHNA and SNTAGT. CDR3 sequence reads: CASSDSTQIQETQYF. CDR3 DNA sequence: TGTGCCAGCAGTGACTCGACACAGATCCAAGAGACCCAGTACTTC.

This rearrangement joins TRBV7-8 to TRBJ1-2, with 8 bases lining up with TRBD1. Germline V gives CDR1 SGHVS, CDR2 FQNEAQ. This CDR3 region has 16 residues. Losses at the gene ends were 1 base for V and 5 bases for J; bases not matched to a gene: 9. CDR3 protein: CASSLESGGVRYGYTF. The DNA of the CDR3 is TGTGCCAGCAGCTTAGAGTCAGGGGGCGTTCGATATGGCTACACCTTC.

The chain is built from TRBV6-5 and TRBJ1-5; maybe TRBD1 (5 bases). The CDR3 loop spans 14 amino acids. CDR1 is MNHEY, CDR2 SVGAGI, per germline. Trimming left V 0 bases short and J 8 bases short, with 11 bases between. The CDR3 region has the DNA TGTGCCAGCAGTTACTCAGGGTCACAGGAGCCCCAGCATTTT. As protein: CASSYSGSQEPQHF.

In this sample, this clonotype turned up a few times. V usage is TRBV11-2 and J usage is TRBJ2-4; tentative D call: TRBD2 (5 bases). CDR1 SGHAT and CDR2 FQNNGV come from the germline V gene. The CDR3 is made up of 12 amino acids. Trimming took 6 bases from V and 9 from J, leaving 12 bases between them. The DNA of the CDR3 is TGTGCCAGCAGAACTAGGTCGGGCATTCAGTACTTC. Translation: CASRTRSGIQYF.

The chain joins TRBV29-1 to TRBJ1-1, with a weak D call TRBD1 (6 bases). CDR1 is SQVTM, CDR2 ANQGSEA, per germline. Trimming cost V 4 bases and J 2 bases, with 11 bases left between them. CDR3 length equals 13 residues. CDR3 nucleotide sequence: TGCAGCGTTGTGAGGGGGACTAACACTGAAGCTTTCTTT. Translation: CSVVRGTNTEAFF.

A few counts support this clonotype. The chain is built from TRBV20-1 and TRBJ1-1; D unclear. CDR3 length equals 15 residues. Trimming stripped 3 bases from V and 6 bases from J, with 20 bases between. Germline loops: CDR1 DFQATT, CDR2 SNEGSKA (reference sequence). CDR3 region: CSARDLQRNPPEAFF. The CDR3 DNA reads TGCAGTGCTAGGGACCTACAGCGCAACCCACCTGAAGCTTTCTTT.

The J gene is TRBJ1-1, the V gene TRBV18, with D uncertain. This CDR3 has 14 residues. V lost 2 bases, J lost 1 base, and 8 bases lay in between. The germline V gene encodes CDR1 KGHSH and CDR2 LQKENI. Here the CDR3 DNA reads TGTGCCAGCTCACCAGCACAGCCGAACACTGAAGCTTTCTTT. Amino acid sequence: CASSPAQPNTEAFF.

This clonotype was detected a few times. The rearrangement uses TRBV20-1 and TRBJ2-7; 8 bases align to TRBD2. Germline V lookup: CDR1 DFQATT, CDR2 SNEGSKA (reference sequence). J lost 2 bases, V lost 6 bases, and 6 bases had no gene match. The CDR3 consists of 13 residues. The CDR3 DNA reads as TGCAGTGCCCGTAGCGGGGCTGCCTACGAGCAGTACTTC. As protein: CSARSGAAYEQYF.

This clonotype was seen a few times. This chain joins TRBV4-3 and TRBJ2-5; the match to TRBD2 covers 7 bases. The CDR3 runs 14 residues. CDR1 LGHNA and CDR2 YSLEER come from the germline V gene. Losses at the gene ends were 4 bases for V and 2 bases for J; bases not matched to a gene: 4. The CDR3 loop reads CASSPGLGQETQYF. CDR3 bases: TGCGCCAGCAGCCCCGGACTAGGGCAAGAGACCCAGTACTTC.

J is TRBJ2-3 and V is TRBV12-3 or TRBV12-4; D tentatively fits TRBD1 or TRBD2 (5 bases each). Trimming left V 3 bases short and J 6 bases short, with 19 bases between. The CDR3 contains 16 residues. The CDR3 here is CASSFRPGSVTDTQYF. The DNA for the CDR3 is TGTGCCAGCAGTTTTCGACCAGGGAGTGTGACGGATACGCAGTATTTT.

This clonotype has only a few counts. The chain uses TRBV18 and TRBJ2-7; 12 positions match TRBD1. The germline gives CDR1 KGHSH, CDR2 LQKENI. The ends lost 6 bases at V and 6 bases at J; junction bases unmatched: 12. The CDR3 loop spans 16 amino acids. CDR3 nucleotide sequence: TGTGCCAGCTCTCTCCAGGGACAGGGGGCAGCGAGCGAGCAGTACTTC. Amino acid sequence: CASSLQGQGAASEQYF.

This clonotype was seen a few times. The CDR3 region is CASSRGESSYNEQFF. The CDR3 DNA sequence: TGTGCCAGTTCCCGCGGGGAGAGCTCCTACAATGAGCAGTTCTTC. The V gene is TRBV7-9, the J gene TRBJ2-1; TRBD2 might be the D (6 bases). The ends were cut back, 9 bases at V and 0 bases at J, with 15 bases in the middle. The germline V gene has CDR1 SEHNR and CDR2 FQNEAQ (reference sequence). The length of the CDR3 is 15 residues.